Below, 21 T cell receptor beta chains from the same sample are listed, as sequenced in a study of cytomegalovirus exposure and HLA in healthy donors. It was with 60 Vbeta and 13 Jbeta primers that the PCR ran. The repertoire was sequenced with immunoSEQ multiplex PCR; TCRdb's copy has only in-frame clones and lacks some. The table lists approximately 130,000 clones, 75% to 90% of them singletons. The material sequenced was PBMCs. The receptors come from a woman aged 40 to 50 in good health and CMV-seronegative.

Written as DNA, the CDR3 is TGTGCTAGTGATCAGACAGGGTACTATGGCTACACCTTC. It yields the protein CASDQTGYYGYTF. J is TRBJ1-2 and V is TRBV12-5, with TRBD1 matching over 7 bases. The germline V gene encodes CDR1 LGHNT and CDR2 FRNRAP. Trimming removed 7 bases from V and 3 bases from J; junction bases left unmatched: 5. The length of the CDR3 is 13 residues.

The chain has TRBV4-2 and TRBJ2-1; 9 nucleotides line up with TRBD2. The CDR3 runs 16 residues. Germline CDR1 LGHNA, CDR2 YNFKEQ. Trimming at V came to 0 bases and at J to 3 bases, leaving 3 bases not matched to a gene. The CDR3 here is CASSQEGGGGYNEQFF. Here the CDR3 DNA reads TGTGCCAGCAGCCAAGAAGGCGGGGGGGGCTACAATGAGCAGTTCTTC.

The rearrangement links TRBV19 to TRBJ2-7, with 11 bases lining up with TRBD2. Germline CDR1 and CDR2: LNHDA and SQIVND (reference sequence). The V and J ends lost 5 bases and 6 bases, in that order; junction bases with no gene match: 9. The CDR3 has 15 residues. The CDR3 loop reads CASSGPSGRTREQYF. The DNA of the CDR3 is TGTGCCAGTAGTGGGCCTAGCGGGAGGACCCGCGAGCAGTACTTC.

The chain combines TRBV27 with TRBJ1-6, with D hard to call. This CDR3 spans 14 amino acids. Germline values: CDR1 MNHEY, CDR2 SMNVEV (reference sequence). Trimming took 2 bases from V and 4 from J, leaving 6 bases between them. The CDR3 DNA sequence: TGTGCCAGCAGTTTAGGAGGTTATAATTCACCCCTCCACTTT. Its translation is CASSLGGYNSPLHF.

The rearrangement links TRBV7-9 to TRBJ2-5; TRBD1 aligns across 8 bases. The germline V gene has CDR1 SEHNR and CDR2 FQNEAQ (reference sequence). CDR3 length: 16 residues. V was pared by 4 bases and J by 4 bases, with 11 bases of the junction left unmatched. CDR3 region: CASSSPSDRGRETQYF. In DNA, the CDR3 is TGTGCCAGCAGCTCTCCTTCCGACAGGGGTAGAGAGACCCAGTACTTC.

The chain couples TRBV5-1 to TRBJ2-7; TRBD1 aligns across 10 bases. V dropped 4 bases and J dropped 5; count of bases not matched to a gene: 9. Looked up from germline, CDR1 is SGHRS and CDR2 is YFSETQ. The CDR3 loop spans 15 amino acids. The CDR3 loop reads CASSPPDRGRDEQYF. DNA of the CDR3: TGCGCCAGCAGCCCGCCTGACAGGGGGCGCGACGAGCAGTACTTC.

This sequence joins TRBV5-1 and TRBJ2-3, with 9 bases matching TRBD1. Germline loops: CDR1 SGHRS, CDR2 YFSETQ. V trimming: 4 bases; J trimming: 0 bases; junction bases outside the gene matches: 6. This CDR3 is built from 16 residues. The CDR3 spells CASSQQGARSTDTQYF. CDR3 bases: TGCGCCAGCAGCCAACAGGGGGCTAGGAGCACAGATACGCAGTATTTT.

This chain connects TRBV7-2 to TRBJ2-3, with D uncertain. The CDR3 loop spans 11 amino acids. The germline V gene encodes CDR1 SGHTA and CDR2 FQGNSA. Trimming took off 6 bases at V and 4 bases at J, with 5 bases between the two ends. The CDR3 loop is CASRLADTQYF. CDR3 bases: TGTGCCAGCAGGCTAGCAGATACGCAGTATTTT.

The chain uses TRBV5-1 and TRBJ2-3; 8 bases align to TRBD2. From germline, CDR1 is SGHRS and CDR2 YFSETQ. J was trimmed by 5 bases and V by 4 bases; bases with no gene match: 15. This CDR3 is built from 17 residues. The CDR3 region has the DNA TGCGCCAGCAGCAAACAAGCGGGAGCCGCGGAGGGAGATACGCAGTATTTT. It encodes CASSKQAGAAEGDTQYF.

V is TRBV7-9 and J is TRBJ1-4, with TRBD1 identical over 7 bases. J was trimmed by 11 bases and V by 5 bases; bases with no gene match: 5. There are 12 residues in the CDR3. Germline V CDR1 and CDR2: SEHNR, FQNEAQ (reference sequence). CDR3 protein: CASSQGTEKLFF. CDR3 DNA: TGTGCCAGCAGCCAAGGGACAGAGAAACTGTTTTTT.

Only a few counts were recorded for this clone. The chain employs TRBV2 and TRBJ2-1; D remains ambiguous. This CDR3 has 11 residues. Per the germline V gene, CDR1 is SNHLY and CDR2 is FYNNEI. The V and J ends lost 8 bases and 4 bases respectively, with 6 bases between them. The CDR3 nucleotides are TGTGCCAGCGTCCGGTACAATGAGCAGTTCTTC. Translated, it gives CASVRYNEQFF.

V usage is TRBV28 and J usage is TRBJ1-1; D is possibly TRBD1 (5 bases). This CDR3 is built from 14 residues. Germline V gene lookup returns CDR1 MDHEN and CDR2 SYDVKM. V was clipped by 3 bases and J by 4 bases, with 12 bases between them. CDR3 bases: TGTGCCAGCAGTTTCGGGGGGACGGGCACTGAAGCTTTCTTT. Its protein product is CASSFGGTGTEAFF.

The chain carries TRBV11-2 and TRBJ1-4; perhaps TRBD1 as D (6 bases). The CDR3 is 15 residues long. The germline CDR1 and CDR2 sequences are SGHAT and FQNNGV. V lost 4 bases, J lost 4 bases, and 13 bases lay in between. CDR3 sequence: CASSSQTGHNEKLFF. The CDR3 region has the DNA TGTGCCAGCAGCTCCCAGACAGGCCATAATGAAAAACTGTTTTTT.

The V call is TRBV5-6, the J call TRBJ1-1, with 7 nucleotides matching TRBD1. This CDR3 region has 16 residues. From germline, CDR1 is SGHDT and CDR2 YYEEEE. V lost 0 bases and J lost 1; bases outside the gene matches: 6. CDR3 coding DNA: TGTGCCAGCAGCTTGGCCGGACAGGTGGAGAACACTGAAGCTTTCTTT. Its translation is CASSLAGQVENTEAFF.

This clone has more than one count but fewer than ten. The V gene is TRBV4-3, the J gene TRBJ1-5; D is uncertain. The CDR3 sequence is 14 residues long. The V end was cut by 0 bases, the J end by 0 bases, with 3 bases between. CDR1 LGHNA and CDR2 YSLEER come from the germline V gene. CDR3 DNA sequence: TGCGCCAGCAGCCAAGATCATAGCAATCAGCCCCAGCATTTT. This gives the protein CASSQDHSNQPQHF.

The chain carries TRBV14 and TRBJ2-1; possible D gene TRBD1, 7 bases. This CDR3 is 16 amino acids long. V was pared by 4 bases and J by 7 bases, with 20 bases between. The V gene's germline CDR1 is SGHDN and CDR2 FVKESK. In DNA form, the CDR3 reads TGTGCCAGCAGCCCCCTCTCCCAGGGGGGATCAAATGAGCAGTTCTTC. This codes for CASSPLSQGGSNEQFF. The full variable domain, completed using reference TRBV14 and TRBJ2-1, is EAGVTQFPSHSVIEKGQTVTLRCDPISGHDNLYWYRRVMGKEIKFLLHFVKESKQDESGMPNNRFLAERTGGTYSTLKVQPAELEDSGVYFCASSPLSQGGSNEQFFGPGTRLTVL.

The chain recombines TRBV4-2 with TRBJ2-1; D uncertain. Germline CDR1 and CDR2: LGHNA and YNFKEQ. CDR3 length equals 15 residues. Trimming pared 0 bases from V and 5 bases from J, leaving 11 bases between. CDR3 region: CASSQEPTTNNEQFF. Here the CDR3 DNA reads TGTGCCAGCAGCCAAGAACCCACTACTAACAATGAGCAGTTCTTC.

The V call is TRBV13, the J call TRBJ2-7, with 9 bases fitting TRBD1. The V gene's germline CDR1 is PRHDT and CDR2 FYEKMQ (reference sequence). With 0 bases clipped from V and 4 bases from J, the junction kept 4 bases outside the gene matches. This CDR3 region has 15 residues. The CDR3: CASSLGGTGSYEQYF. For the CDR3, the DNA is TGTGCCAGCAGCTTAGGGGGGACAGGGAGTTACGAGCAGTACTTC.

The rearrangement joins TRBV5-1 to TRBJ1-6, with D possibly being TRBD1 (5 bases). The CDR3 contains 15 residues. Germline CDR1 is SGHRS and CDR2 is YFSETQ. Trimming shortened V by 1 base and J by 8 bases, and 13 bases separated the two germline ends. CDR3: CASSLSRGGDSPLHF. The CDR3, as DNA: TGCGCCAGCAGCTTGTCGAGGGGAGGTGATTCACCCCTCCACTTT.

The rearrangement links TRBV27 to TRBJ2-7; 11 bases fit TRBD1. Losses at the gene ends were 0 bases for V and 6 bases for J; bases not matched to a gene: 7. CDR3 length: 16 amino acids. Germline-derived CDR1 and CDR2 are MNHEY and SMNVEV (reference sequence). CDR3 nucleotide sequence: TGTGCCAGCAGTTTATCGTGGGACAGGGGGTTAGGCGAGCAGTACTTC. It is translated as CASSLSWDRGLGEQYF.

In its sample, this clone was seen once. This chain connects TRBV2 to TRBJ2-7; tentatively, D is TRBD2 (6 bases). The germline V gene has CDR1 SNHLY and CDR2 FYNNEI. This CDR3 is 13 amino acids long. Between the trimmed V and J ends, which lost 6 bases and 6 bases, there was a span of 15 bases. CDR3 loop: CASRAGPRGEQYF. In DNA, the CDR3 is TGTGCCAGCAGGGCGGGGCCCCGCGGCGAGCAGTACTTC.